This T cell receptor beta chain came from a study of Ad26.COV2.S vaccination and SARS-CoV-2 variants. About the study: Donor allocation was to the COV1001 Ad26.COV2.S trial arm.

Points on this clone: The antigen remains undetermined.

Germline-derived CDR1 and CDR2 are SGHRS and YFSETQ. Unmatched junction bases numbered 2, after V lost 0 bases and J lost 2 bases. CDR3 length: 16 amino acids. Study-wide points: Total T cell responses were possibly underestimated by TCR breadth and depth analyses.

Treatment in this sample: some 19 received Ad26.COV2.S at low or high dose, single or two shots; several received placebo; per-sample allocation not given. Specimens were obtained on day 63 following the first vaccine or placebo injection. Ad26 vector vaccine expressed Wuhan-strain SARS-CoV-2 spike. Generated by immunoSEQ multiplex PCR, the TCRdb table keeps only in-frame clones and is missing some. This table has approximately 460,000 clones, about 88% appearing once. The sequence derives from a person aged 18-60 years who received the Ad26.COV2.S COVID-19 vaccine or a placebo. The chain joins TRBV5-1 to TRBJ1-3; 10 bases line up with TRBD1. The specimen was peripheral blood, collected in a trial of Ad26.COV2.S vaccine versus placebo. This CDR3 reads CASSLAGQGAGNTIYF. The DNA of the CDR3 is TGCGCCAGCAGCTTGGCCGGACAGGGGGCTGGAAACACCATATATTTT.